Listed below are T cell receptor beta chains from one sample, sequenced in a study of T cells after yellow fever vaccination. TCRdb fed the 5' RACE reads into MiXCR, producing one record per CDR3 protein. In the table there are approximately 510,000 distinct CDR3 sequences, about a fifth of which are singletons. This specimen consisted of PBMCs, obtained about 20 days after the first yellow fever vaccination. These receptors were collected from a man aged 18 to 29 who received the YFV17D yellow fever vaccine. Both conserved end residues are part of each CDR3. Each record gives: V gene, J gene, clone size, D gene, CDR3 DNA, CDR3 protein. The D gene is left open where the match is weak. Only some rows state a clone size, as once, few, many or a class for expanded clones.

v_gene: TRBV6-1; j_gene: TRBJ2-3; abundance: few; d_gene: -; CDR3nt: TGTGCCAGCAGGTCCGGGACCGTAAAAGCAGATACGCAGTATTTT; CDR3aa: CASRSGTVKADTQYF
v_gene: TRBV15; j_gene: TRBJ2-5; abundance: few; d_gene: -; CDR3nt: TGTGCCACCAGCGGGGGGTGGGAGACCCAGTACTTC; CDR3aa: CATSGGWETQYF
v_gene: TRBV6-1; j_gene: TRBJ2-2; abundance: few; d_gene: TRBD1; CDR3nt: TGTGCCAGCAGGAAACAGGGGTTAACCGGGGAGCTGTTTTTT; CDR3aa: CASRKQGLTGELFF
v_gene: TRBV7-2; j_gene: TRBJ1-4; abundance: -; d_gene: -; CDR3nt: TGTGCCAGCAGCTTGCATAACACTGAAAAACTGTTTTTT; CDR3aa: CASSLHNTEKLFF
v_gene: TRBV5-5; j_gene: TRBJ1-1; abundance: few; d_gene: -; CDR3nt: TGTGCCAGCCCCGGGGGGGGGCGAATGAACACTGAAGCTTTCTTT; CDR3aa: CASPGGGRMNTEAFF
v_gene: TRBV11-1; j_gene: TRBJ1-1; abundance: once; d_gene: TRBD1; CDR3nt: TGTGCCAGCAGCTCACAGGGGGCCTGGAACACTGAAGCTTTCTTT; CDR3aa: CASSSQGAWNTEAFF
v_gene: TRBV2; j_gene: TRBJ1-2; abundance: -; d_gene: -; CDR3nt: TGTGCCAGCAGTGAAGCGCGCGAGACAGAGAACTATGGCTACACCTTC; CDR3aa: CASSEARETENYGYTF
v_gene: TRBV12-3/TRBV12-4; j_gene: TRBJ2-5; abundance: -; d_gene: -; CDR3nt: TGTGCCAGCAGTTTCGCCGTTTATCCCTTGACAGGACAAGAGACCCAGTACTTC; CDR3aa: CASSFAVYPLTGQETQYF
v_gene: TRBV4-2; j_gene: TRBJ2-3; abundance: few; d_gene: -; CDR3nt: TGTGCCAGCAGCCAATTCTTGGTAATCGCAGATACGCAGTATTTT; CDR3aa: CASSQFLVIADTQYF
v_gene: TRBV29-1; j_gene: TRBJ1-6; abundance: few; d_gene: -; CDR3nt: TGCAGCGTTGACAGGGCTAATTCACCCCTCCACTTT; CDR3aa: CSVDRANSPLHF
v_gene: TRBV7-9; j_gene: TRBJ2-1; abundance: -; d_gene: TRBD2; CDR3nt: TGTGCCAGCAGCGGCGGGGGTATCGATGAGCAGTTCTTC; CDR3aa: CASSGGGIDEQFF
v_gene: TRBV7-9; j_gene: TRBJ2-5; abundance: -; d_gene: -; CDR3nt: TGTGCCAGCAGCTTAGCGGGTTTGGCGGGAAACCAAGAGACCCAGTACTTC; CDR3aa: CASSLAGLAGNQETQYF
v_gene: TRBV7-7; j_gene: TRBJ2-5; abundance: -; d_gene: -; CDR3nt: TGTGCCAGCAGCCGAGGGGGGGTCCGACAAGAGACCCAGTACTTC; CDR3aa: CASSRGGVRQETQYF
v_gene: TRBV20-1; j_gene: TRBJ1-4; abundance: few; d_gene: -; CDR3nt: TGCAGTGCTCAAACATTAACTAATGAAAAACTGTTTTTT; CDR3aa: CSAQTLTNEKLFF
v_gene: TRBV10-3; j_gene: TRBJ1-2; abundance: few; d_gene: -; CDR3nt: TGTGCCATCAGCGAAGGGAGAGACTACACCTTC; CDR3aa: CAISEGRDYTF
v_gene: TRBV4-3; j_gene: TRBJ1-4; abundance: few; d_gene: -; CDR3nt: TGCGCCAGCAGCCAAGATATAGCCAGGTCTCGGACGGGACTGTTTTTT; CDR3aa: CASSQDIARSRTGLFF
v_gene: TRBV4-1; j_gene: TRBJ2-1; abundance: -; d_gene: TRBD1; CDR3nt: TGCGCCAGCAGGGCACCGGGACAGGGTAAGGATGAGCAGTTCTTC; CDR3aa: CASRAPGQGKDEQFF
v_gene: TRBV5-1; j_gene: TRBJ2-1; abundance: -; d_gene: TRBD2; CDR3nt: TGCGCCAGCAGCTTGGTCAATAGCGGGGGGTTTGAGCAGTTCTTC; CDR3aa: CASSLVNSGGFEQFF
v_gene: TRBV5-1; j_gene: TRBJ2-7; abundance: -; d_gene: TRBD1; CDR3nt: TGCGCCAGCAGCTTGGCCGTAAGACAGGGTCAGGACGAGCAGTACTTC; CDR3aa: CASSLAVRQGQDEQYF
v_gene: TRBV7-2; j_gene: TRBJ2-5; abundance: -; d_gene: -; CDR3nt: TGTGCCAGCAGCCAGAGGGGGGAGACCCAGTACTTC; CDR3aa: CASSQRGETQYF
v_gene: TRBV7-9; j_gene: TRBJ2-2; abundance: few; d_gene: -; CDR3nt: TGTGCCAGCAGCTTAATGCGGGGACGCACAACCGGGGAGCTGTTTTTT; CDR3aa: CASSLMRGRTTGELFF
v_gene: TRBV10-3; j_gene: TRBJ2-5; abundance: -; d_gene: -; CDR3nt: TGTGCCATCAGTGAAAAACGTACGGGAGAGACCCAGTACTTC; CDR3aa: CAISEKRTGETQYF
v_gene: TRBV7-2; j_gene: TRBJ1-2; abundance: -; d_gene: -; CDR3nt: TGTGCCAGCAGCTTCGATCTACCCGGGAATGGCTACACCTTC; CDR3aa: CASSFDLPGNGYTF
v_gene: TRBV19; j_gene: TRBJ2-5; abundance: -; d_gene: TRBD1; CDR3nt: TGTGCCAGTAGTATAGGAGGTCGGGCAGGGGGCCGGGAGACCCAGTACTTC; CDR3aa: CASSIGGRAGGRETQYF
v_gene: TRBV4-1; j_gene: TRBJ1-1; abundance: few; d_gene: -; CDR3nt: TGCGCCAGCAGCCAAGACCTTACCGAAGAAATCATGAACACTGAAGCTTTCTTT; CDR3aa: CASSQDLTEEIMNTEAFF
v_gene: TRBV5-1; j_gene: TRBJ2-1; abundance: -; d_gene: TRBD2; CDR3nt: TGCGCCAGCAGCTTGCTCCCCTTTACTAGCGGGGGAAGGTATGAGCAGTTCTTC; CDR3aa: CASSLLPFTSGGRYEQFF
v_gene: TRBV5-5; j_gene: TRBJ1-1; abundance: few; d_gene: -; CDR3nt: TGTGCCAGCAGCGGAGAAGGGCTTTCTGCTTTCTTT; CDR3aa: CASSGEGLSAFF
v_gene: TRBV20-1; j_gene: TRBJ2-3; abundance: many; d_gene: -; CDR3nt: TGCAGTGCTAGAGAGGGAGGAGATACGCAGTATTTT; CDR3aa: CSAREGGDTQYF
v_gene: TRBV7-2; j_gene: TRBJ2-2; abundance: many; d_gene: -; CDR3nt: TGTGCCAGCAGCTTAGTGGGGGCCGGGGAGCTGTTTTTT; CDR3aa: CASSLVGAGELFF
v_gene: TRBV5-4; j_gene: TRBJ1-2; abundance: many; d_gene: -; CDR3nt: TGTGCCAGCAGCTTGGAGGGGCGTTATGGCTACACCTTC; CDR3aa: CASSLEGRYGYTF
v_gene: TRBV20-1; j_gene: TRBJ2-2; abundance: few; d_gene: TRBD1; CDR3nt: TGCAGTGCCAAAAGAGGGGGCAGAAACACCGGGGAGCTGTTTTTT; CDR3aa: CSAKRGGRNTGELFF
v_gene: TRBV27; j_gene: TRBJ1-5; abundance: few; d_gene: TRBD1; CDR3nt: TGTGCCAGCAGTCCTTTCGGACAGGCCGGCAATCAGCCCCAGCATTTT; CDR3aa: CASSPFGQAGNQPQHF
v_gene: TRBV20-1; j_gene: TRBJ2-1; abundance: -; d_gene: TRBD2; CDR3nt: TGCAGTGCTAGAGCTCCTAGCGGGCAGAGCTCCTACAATGAGCAGTTCTTC; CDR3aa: CSARAPSGQSSYNEQFF
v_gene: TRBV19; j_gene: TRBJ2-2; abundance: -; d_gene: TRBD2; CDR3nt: TGTGCCAGTAGCTGGACTAGCGGGGAAAACACCGGGGAGCTGTTTTTT; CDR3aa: CASSWTSGENTGELFF
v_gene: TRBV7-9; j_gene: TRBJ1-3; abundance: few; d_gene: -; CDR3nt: TGTGCCAGCAGCTTTTCTGGCCCGGATTCTAACACCATATATTTT; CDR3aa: CASSFSGPDSNTIYF
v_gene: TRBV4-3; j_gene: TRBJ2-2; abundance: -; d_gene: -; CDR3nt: TGCGCCAGCAGCCAAAACGCCCCTTCGAACACCGGGGAGCTGTTTTTT; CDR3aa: CASSQNAPSNTGELFF
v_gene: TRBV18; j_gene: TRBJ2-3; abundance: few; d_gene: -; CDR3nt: TGTGCCACCCAGGGAACAGATACGCAGTATTTT; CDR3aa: CATQGTDTQYF
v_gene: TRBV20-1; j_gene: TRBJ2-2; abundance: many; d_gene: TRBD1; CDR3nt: TGCAGTGCTAGAGATGGGGACAGGGGCGACACCGGGGAGCTGTTTTTT; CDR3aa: CSARDGDRGDTGELFF
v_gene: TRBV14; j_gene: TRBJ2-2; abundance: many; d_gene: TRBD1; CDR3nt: TGTGCCAGCAGCCAGAGGGCGGGACAGGGTAATACCGGGGAGCTGTTTTTT; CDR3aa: CASSQRAGQGNTGELFF
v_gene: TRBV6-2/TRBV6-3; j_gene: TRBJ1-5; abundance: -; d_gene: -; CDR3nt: TGTGCCAGCGGGGGACCAAATCAGCCCCAGCATTTT; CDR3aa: CASGGPNQPQHF
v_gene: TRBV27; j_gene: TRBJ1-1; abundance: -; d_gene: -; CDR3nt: TGTGCCAGCAGTTTAATATCTGGGTACACTGAAGCTTTCTTT; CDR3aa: CASSLISGYTEAFF